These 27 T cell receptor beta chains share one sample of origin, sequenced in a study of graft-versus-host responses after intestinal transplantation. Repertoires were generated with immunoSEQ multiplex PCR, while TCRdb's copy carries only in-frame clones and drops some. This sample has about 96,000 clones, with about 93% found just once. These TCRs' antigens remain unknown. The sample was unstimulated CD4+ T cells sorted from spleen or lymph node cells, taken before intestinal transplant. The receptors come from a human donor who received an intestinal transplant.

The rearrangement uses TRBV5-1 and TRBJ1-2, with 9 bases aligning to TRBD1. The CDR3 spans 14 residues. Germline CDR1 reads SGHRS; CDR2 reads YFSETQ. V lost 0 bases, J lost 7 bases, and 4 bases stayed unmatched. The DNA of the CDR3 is TGCGCCAGCAGCTTGGACAGGGGGCAACGTGGCTACACCTTC. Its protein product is CASSLDRGQRGYTF.

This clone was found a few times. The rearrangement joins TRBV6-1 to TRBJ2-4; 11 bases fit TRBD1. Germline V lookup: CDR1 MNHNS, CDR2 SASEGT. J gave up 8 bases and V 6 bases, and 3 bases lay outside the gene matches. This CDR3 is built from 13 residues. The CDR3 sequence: CASSRDRGDIQYF. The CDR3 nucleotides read TGTGCCAGCAGCCGGGACAGGGGGGACATTCAGTACTTC.

The CDR3 region is CATAEGGGTEAFF. The CDR3 DNA sequence: TGTGCCACCGCCGAGGGAGGAGGCACTGAAGCTTTCTTT. This chain connects TRBV10-3 to TRBJ1-1; D unclear. The CDR3 has 13 amino acids. The germline V gene encodes CDR1 ENHRY and CDR2 SYGVKD. V was cut by 10 bases and J by 4 bases, with 16 bases left in between.

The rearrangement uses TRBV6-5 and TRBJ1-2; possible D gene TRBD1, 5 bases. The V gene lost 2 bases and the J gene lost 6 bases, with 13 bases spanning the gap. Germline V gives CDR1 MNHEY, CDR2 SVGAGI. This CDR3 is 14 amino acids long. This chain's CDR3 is CASSYRSGNHGYTF. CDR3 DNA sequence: TGTGCCAGCAGTTACCGCTCAGGGAACCATGGCTACACCTTC.

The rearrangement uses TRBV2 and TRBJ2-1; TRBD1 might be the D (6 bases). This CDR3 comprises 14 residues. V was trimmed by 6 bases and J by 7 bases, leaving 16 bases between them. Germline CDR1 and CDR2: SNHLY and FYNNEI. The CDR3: CASRFQGNINEQFF. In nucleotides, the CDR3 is TGTGCCAGCAGATTCCAGGGGAATATTAATGAGCAGTTCTTC.

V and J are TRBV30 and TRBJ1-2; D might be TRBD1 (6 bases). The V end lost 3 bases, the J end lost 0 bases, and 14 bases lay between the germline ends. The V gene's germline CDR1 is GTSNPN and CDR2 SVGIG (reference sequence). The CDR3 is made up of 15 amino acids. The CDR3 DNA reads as TGTGCCTGGAGCACGCAGACAGGCACTAACTATGGCTACACCTTC. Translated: CAWSTQTGTNYGYTF.

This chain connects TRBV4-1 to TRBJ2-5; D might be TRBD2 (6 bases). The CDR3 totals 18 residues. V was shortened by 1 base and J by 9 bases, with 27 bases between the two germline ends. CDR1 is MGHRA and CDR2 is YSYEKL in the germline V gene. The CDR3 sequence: CASSQVGGWAIGGASQYF. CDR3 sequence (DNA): TGCGCCAGCAGCCAAGTGGGGGGTTGGGCGATAGGAGGCGCGTCCCAGTACTTC.

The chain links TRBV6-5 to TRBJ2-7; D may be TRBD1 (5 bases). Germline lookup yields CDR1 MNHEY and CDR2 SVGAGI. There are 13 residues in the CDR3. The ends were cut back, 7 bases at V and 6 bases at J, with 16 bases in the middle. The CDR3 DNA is TGTGCCAGCACCAGAACAGGTAACGGCGAGCAGTACTTC. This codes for CASTRTGNGEQYF.

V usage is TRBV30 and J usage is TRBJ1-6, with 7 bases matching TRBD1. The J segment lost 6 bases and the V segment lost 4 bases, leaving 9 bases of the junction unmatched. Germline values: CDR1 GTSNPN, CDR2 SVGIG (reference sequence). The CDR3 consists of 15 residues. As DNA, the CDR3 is TGTGCCTGGAAACCCGACAGGGTATTTAATTCACCCCTCCACTTT. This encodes CAWKPDRVFNSPLHF.

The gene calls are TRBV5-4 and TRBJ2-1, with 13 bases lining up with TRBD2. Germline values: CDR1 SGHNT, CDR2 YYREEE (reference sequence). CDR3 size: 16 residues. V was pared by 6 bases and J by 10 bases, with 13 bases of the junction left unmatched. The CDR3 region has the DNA TGTGCCAGCACGCGTCAGACTAGCGGGAGGTGGAGGGAGCAGTTCTTC. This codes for CASTRQTSGRWREQFF.

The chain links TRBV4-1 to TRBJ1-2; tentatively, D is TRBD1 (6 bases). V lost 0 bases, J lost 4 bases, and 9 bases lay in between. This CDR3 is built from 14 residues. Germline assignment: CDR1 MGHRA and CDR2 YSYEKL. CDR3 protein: CASSQDTGIYGYTF. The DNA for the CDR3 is TGCGCCAGCAGCCAAGATACAGGGATCTATGGCTACACCTTC.

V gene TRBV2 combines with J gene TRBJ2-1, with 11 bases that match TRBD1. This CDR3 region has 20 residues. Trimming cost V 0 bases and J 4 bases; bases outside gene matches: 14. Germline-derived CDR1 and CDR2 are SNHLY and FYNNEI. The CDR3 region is CASSEALRYWTGGLYNEQFF. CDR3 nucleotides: TGTGCCAGCAGTGAAGCGCTTCGCTATTGGACAGGGGGCCTATACAATGAGCAGTTCTTC.

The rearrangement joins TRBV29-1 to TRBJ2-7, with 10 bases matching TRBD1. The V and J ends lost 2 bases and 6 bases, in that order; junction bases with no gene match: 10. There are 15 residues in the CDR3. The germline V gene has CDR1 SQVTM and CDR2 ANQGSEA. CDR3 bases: TGCAGCGTTGAACGGTCCCGGGACAGGGGAACCGAGCAGTACTTC. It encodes CSVERSRDRGTEQYF.

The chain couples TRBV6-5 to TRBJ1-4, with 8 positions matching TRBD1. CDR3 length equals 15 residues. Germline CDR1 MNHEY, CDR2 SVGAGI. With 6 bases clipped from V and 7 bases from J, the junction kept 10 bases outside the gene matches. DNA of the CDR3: TGTGCCAGCAGGGGAATGGACAGGGAAGTTGAAAAACTGTTTTTT. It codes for CASRGMDREVEKLFF.

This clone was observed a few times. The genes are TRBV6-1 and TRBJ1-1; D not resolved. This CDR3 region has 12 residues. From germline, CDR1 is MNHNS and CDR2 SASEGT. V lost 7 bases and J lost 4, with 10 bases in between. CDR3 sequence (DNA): TGTGCCAGCAACGCGGTGTCCACTGAAGCTTTCTTT. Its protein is CASNAVSTEAFF.

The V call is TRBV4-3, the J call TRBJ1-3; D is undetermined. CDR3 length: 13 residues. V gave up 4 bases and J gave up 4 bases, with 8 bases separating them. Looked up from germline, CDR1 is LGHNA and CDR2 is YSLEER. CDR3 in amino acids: CASSPSRGNTIYF. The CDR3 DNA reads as TGCGCCAGCAGCCCATCTAGGGGAAACACCATATATTTT.

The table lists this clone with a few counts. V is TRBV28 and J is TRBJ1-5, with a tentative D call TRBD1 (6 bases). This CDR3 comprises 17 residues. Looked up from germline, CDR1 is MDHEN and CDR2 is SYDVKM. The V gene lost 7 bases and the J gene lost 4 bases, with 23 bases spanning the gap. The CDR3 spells CASNIYRDKRRNQPQHF. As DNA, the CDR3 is TGTGCCAGCAATATTTACCGGGACAAAAGAAGGAATCAGCCCCAGCATTTT.

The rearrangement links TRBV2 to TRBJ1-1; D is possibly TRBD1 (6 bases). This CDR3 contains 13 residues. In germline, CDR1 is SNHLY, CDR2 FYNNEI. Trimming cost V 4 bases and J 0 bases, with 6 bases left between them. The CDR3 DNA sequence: TGTGCCAGCAGTGGACAGGTGAACACTGAAGCTTTCTTT. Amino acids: CASSGQVNTEAFF.

This chain's CDR3 is CASSLGPGGYNEQFF. CDR3 DNA sequence: TGTGCCAGCAGTTTAGGGCCGGGAGGGTACAATGAGCAGTTCTTC. The chain employs TRBV28 and TRBJ2-1, with 8 nucleotides matching TRBD2. Germline-derived CDR1 and CDR2 are MDHEN and SYDVKM. This CDR3 region has 15 residues. J was trimmed by 4 bases and V by 2 bases; bases with no gene match: 4. The entire variable domain, with the rest obtained from reference TRBV28 and TRBJ2-1, is as follows: DVKVTQSSRYLVKRTGEKVFLECVQDMDHENMFWYRQDPGLGLRLIYFSYDVKMKEKGDIPEGYSVSREKKERFSLILESASTNQTSMYLCASSLGPGGYNEQFFGPGTRLTVL.

The CDR3 coding sequence is TGCGCCAGCAGCACCGGACAGAAACAGTACTTC. Its protein is CASSTGQKQYF. The J gene is TRBJ2-7, the V gene TRBV5-1, with a weak D call TRBD1 (6 bases). The CDR3 totals 11 residues. With 4 bases removed from V and 10 bases from J, the gap between germline ends came to 12 bases. Germline CDR1 reads SGHRS; CDR2 reads YFSETQ.

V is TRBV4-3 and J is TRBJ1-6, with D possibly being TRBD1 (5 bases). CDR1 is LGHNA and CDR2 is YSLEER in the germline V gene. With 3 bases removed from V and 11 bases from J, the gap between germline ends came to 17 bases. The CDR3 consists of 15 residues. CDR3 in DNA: TGCGCCAGCAGCCAGCCCCCGGACGGGGGAACACCCCTCCACTTT. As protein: CASSQPPDGGTPLHF.

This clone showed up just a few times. The CDR3 region is CASSLASGIEYNEQFF. The CDR3 DNA reads TGTGCCAGCAGCTTGGCTAGCGGGATAGAGTACAATGAGCAGTTCTTC. This chain uses TRBV7-6 with TRBJ2-1; TRBD2 agrees at 9 bases. The germline CDR1 and CDR2 sequences are SGHVS and FNYEAQ. After removal of 3 bases from V and 4 bases from J, the junction contained 7 bases not matched to a gene. CDR3 size: 16 residues.

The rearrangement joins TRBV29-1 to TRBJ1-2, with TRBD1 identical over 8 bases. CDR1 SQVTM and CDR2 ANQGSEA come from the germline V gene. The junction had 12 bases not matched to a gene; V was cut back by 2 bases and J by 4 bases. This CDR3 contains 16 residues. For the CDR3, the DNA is TGCAGCGTTGAACCAGGGGGCGGGGGCTTTGGCTATGGCTACACCTTC. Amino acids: CSVEPGGGGFGYGYTF. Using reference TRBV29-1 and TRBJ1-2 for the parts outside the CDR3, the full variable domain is SAVISQKPSRDICQRGTSLTIQCQVDSQVTMMFWYRQQPGQSLTLIATANQGSEATYESGFVIDKFPISRPNLTFSTLTVSNMSPEDSSIYLCSVEPGGGGFGYGYTFGSGTRLTVV.

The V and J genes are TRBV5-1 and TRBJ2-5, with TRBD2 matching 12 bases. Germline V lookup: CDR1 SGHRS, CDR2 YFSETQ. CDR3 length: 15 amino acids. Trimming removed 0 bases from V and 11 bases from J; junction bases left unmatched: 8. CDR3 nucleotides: TGCGCCAGCAGCTTGGCTCGGACTAGCGGGGCGGCGCAGTACTTC. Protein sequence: CASSLARTSGAAQYF.

CDR3 in amino acids: CASSNPGQGGETQYF. The CDR3 DNA reads as TGTGCCAGTAGCAACCCCGGACAGGGTGGAGAGACCCAGTACTTC. The chain uses TRBV19 and TRBJ2-5; the match to TRBD1 covers 8 bases. The junction had 10 bases not matched to a gene; V was cut back by 6 bases and J by 4 bases. The CDR3 consists of 15 residues. Germline CDR1 LNHDA, CDR2 SQIVND (reference sequence).

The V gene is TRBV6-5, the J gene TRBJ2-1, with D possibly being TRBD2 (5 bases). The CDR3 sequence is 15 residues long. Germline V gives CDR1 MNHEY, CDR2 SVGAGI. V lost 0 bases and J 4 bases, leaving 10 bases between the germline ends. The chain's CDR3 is CASSYSRRRYNEQFF. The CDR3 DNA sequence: TGTGCCAGCAGTTACTCAAGGAGGAGGTACAATGAGCAGTTCTTC.

DNA for the CDR3: TGTGCCAGCAGTGAACGTCCTAACCTAGATGAGCAGTTCTTC. Translated: CASSERPNLDEQFF. The chain joins TRBV6-4 to TRBJ2-1; no reliable D call. V lost 3 bases and J 8 bases, leaving 14 bases between the germline ends. CDR1 and CDR2 from the germline V gene are MRHNA and SNTAGT. The CDR3 length is 14 residues.